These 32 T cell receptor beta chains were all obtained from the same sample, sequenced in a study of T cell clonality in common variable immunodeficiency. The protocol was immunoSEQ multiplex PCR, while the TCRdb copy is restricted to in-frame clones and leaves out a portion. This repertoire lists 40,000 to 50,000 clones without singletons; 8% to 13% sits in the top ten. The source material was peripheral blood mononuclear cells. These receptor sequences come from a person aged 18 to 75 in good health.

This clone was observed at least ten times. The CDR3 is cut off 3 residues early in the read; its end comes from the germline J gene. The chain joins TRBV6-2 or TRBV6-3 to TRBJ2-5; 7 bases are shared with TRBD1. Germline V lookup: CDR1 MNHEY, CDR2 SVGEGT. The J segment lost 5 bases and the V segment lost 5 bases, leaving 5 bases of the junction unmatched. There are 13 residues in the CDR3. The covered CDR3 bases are TGTGCCAGCAGTAACAGGGGATTGGAGACC. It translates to CASSNRGLET. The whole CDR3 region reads CASSNRGLETQYF.

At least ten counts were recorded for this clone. CDR3 region: CASSYVPGQGTDTQYF. The sequenced CDR3 bases are TGTGCCAGCAGTTATGTCCCGGGACAAGGCACAGATACG. The V and J genes are TRBV13 and TRBJ2-3, with D perhaps matching TRBD1 (6 bases). The read terminates 3 residues ahead of where the CDR3 ends, so the germline J gene completes it. From germline, CDR1 is PRHDT and CDR2 FYEKMQ (reference sequence). The CDR3 covers 16 residues. With 6 bases removed from V and 1 base from J, the gap between germline ends came to 17 bases.

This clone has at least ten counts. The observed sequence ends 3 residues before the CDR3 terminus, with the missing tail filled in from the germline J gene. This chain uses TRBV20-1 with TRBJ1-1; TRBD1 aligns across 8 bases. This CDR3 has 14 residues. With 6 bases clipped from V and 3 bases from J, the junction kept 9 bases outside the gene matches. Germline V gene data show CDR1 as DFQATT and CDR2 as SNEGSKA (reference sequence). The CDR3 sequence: CSALPDRGDTEAFF. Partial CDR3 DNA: TGCAGTGCCCTCCCTGACAGGGGCGACACTGAA.

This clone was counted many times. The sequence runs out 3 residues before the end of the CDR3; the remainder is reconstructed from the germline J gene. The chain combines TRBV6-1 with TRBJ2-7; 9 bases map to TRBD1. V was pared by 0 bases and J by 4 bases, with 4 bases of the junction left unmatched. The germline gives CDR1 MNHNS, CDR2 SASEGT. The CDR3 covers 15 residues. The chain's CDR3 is CASSEAWDRAYEQYF. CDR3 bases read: TGTGCCAGCAGTGAAGCTTGGGACAGGGCGTACGAG.

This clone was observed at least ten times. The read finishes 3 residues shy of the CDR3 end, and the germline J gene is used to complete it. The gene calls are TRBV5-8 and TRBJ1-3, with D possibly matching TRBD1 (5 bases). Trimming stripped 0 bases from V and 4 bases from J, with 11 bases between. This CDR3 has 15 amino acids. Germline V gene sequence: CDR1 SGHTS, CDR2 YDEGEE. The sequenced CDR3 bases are TGTGCCAGCAGCTTGGAGGGGAGATCCGGAAACACC. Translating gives CASSLEGRSGNT. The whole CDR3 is CASSLEGRSGNTIYF.

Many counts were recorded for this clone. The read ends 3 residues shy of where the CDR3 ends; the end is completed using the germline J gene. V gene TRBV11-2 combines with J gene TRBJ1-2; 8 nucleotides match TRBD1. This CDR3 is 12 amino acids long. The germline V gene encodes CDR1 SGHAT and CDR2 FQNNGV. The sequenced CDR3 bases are TGTGCCAGCAGCGCCCGGGACAGGGGC. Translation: CASSARDRG. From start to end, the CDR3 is CASSARDRGYTF. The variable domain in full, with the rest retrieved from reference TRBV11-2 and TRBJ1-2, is EAGVAQSPRYKIIEKRQSVAFWCNPISGHATLYWYQQILGQGPKLLIQFQNNGVVDDSQLPKDRFSAERLKGVDSTLKIQPAKLEDSAVYLCASSARDRGYTFGSGTRLTVV.

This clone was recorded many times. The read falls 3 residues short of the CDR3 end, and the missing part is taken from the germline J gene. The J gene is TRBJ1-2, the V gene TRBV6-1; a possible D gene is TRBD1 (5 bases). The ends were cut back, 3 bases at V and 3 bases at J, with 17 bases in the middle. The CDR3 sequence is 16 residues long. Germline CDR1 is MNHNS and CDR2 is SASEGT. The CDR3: CASSDPWGDLDYGYTF. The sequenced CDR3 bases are TGTGCCAGCAGTGATCCTTGGGGCGATTTGGACTATGGC.

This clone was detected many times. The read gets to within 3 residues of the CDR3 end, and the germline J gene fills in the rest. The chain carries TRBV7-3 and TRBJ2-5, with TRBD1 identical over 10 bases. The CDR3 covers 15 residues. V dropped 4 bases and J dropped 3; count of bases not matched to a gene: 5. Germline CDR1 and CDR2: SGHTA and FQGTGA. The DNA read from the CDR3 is TGTGCCAGCAGCTCGTCCGGGACAGGGGAAGAGACC. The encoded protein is CASSSSGTGEET. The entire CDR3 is CASSSSGTGEETQYF.

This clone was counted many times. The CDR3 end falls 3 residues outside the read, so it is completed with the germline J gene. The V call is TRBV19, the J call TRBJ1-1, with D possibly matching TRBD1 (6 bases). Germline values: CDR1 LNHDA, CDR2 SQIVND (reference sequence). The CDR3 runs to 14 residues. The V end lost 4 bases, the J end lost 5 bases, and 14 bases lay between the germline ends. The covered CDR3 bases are TGTGCCAGTAGTACTACAGGGTGGAGTACTGAA. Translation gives CASSTTGWSTE. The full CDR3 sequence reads CASSTTGWSTEAFF.

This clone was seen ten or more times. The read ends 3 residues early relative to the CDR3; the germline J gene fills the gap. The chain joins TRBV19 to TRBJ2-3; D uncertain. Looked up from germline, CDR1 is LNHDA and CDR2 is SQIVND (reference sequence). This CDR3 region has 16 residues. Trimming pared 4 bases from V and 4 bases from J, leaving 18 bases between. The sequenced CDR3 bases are TGTGCCAGTAGTAATAGGCGGAGTGCCACGGCAGATACG. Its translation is CASSNRRSATADT. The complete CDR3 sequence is CASSNRRSATADTQYF. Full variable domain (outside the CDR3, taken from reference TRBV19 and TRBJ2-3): DGGITQSPKYLFRKEGQNVTLSCEQNLNHDAMYWYRQDPGQGLRLIYYSQIVNDFQKGDIAEGYSVSREKKESFPLTVTSAQKNPTAFYLCASSNRRSATADTQYFGPGTRLTVL.

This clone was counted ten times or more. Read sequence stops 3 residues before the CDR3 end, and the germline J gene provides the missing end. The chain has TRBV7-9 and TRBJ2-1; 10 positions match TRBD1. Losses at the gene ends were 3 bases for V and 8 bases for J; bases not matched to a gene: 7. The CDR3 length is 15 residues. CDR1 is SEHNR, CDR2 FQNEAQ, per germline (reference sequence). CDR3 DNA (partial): TGTGCCAGCAGCTTTCCGACAGGGGGCAACGATGAG. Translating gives CASSFPTGGNDE. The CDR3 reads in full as CASSFPTGGNDEQFF.

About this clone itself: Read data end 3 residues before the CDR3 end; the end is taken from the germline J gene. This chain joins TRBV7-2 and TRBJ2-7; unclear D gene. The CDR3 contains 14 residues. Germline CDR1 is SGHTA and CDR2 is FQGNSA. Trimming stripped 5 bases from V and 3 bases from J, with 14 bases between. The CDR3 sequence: CASSLQRGIYEQYF. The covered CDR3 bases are TGTGCCAGCAGCCTTCAGCGAGGTATCTACGAG.

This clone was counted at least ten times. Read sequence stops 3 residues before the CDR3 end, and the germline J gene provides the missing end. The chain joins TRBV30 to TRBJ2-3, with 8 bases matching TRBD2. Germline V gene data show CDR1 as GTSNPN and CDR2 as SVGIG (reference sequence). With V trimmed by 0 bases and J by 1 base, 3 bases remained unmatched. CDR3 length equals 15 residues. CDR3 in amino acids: CAWSVLAVRTDTQYF. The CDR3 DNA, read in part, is TGTGCCTGGAGTGTACTAGCGGTGCGCACAGATACG. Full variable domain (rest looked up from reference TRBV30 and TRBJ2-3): SQTIHQWPATLVQPVGSPLSLECTVEGTSNPNLYWYRQAAGRGLQLLFYSVGIGQISSEVPQNLSASRPQDRQFILSSKKLLLSDSGFYLCAWSVLAVRTDTQYFGPGTRLTVL.

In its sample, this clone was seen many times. The CDR3 here is CASSFPLSGSEQYF. The sequenced part of the CDR3 DNA is TGTGCCAGCAGCTTCCCCTTGAGCGGGAGCGAG. The chain uses TRBV5-4 and TRBJ2-7, with 8 nucleotides matching TRBD2. The read terminates 3 residues before the CDR3 end, so the remaining end is supplied by the germline J gene. The trim removed 2 bases at V and 6 bases at J, leaving 7 bases unmatched. Germline CDR1 is SGHNT and CDR2 is YYREEE (reference sequence). The CDR3 consists of 14 residues.

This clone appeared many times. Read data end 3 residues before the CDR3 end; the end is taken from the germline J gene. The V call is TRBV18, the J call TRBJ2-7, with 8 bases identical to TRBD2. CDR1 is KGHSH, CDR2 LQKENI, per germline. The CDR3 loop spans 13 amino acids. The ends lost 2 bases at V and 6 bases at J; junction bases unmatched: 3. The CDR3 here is CASSPGAGGEQYF. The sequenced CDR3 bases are TGTGCCAGCTCACCAGGCGCGGGAGGCGAG. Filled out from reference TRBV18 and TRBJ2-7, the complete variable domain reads NAGVMQNPRHLVRRRGQEARLRCSPMKGHSHVYWYRQLPEEGLKFMVYLQKENIIDESGMPKERFSAEFPKEGPSILRIQQVVRGDSAAYFCASSPGAGGEQYFGPGTRLTVT.

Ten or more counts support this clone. The CDR3 is CASSVAGGQGGDSPLHF. CDR3 DNA, as far as it was read: TGTGCCAGCAGCGTAGCCGGGGGACAGGGTGGGGATTCACCC. The J gene is TRBJ1-6, the V gene TRBV9; 9 bases line up with TRBD1. The CDR3 end is not reached by the read, which stops 3 residues before it; the germline J gene fills it in. The CDR3 consists of 17 residues. The J segment lost 8 bases and the V segment lost 0 bases, leaving 9 bases of the junction unmatched. CDR1 is SGDLS and CDR2 is YYNGEE in the germline V gene.

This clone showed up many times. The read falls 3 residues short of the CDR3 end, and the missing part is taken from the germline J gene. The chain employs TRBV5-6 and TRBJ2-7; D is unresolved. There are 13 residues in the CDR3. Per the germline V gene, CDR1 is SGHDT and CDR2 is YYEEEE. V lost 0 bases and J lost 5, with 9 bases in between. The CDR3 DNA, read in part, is TGTGCCAGCAGCTTGGAATCCAGCGACGAG. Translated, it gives CASSLESSDE. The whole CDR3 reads CASSLESSDEQYF.

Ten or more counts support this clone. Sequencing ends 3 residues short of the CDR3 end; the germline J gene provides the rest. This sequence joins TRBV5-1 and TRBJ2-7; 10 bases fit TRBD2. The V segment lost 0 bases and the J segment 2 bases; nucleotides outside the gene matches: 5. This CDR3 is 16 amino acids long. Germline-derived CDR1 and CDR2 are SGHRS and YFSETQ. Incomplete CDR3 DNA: TGCGCCAGCAGCTTGGGTCTAGCGGGAGCCGCCTACGAG. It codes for CASSLGLAGAAYE. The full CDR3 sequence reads CASSLGLAGAAYEQYF.

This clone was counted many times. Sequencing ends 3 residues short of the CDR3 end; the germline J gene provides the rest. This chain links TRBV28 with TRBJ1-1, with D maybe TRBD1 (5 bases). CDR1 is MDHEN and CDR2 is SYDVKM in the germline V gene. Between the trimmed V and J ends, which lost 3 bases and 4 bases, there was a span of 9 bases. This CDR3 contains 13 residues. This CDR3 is CASSLQGTTEAFF. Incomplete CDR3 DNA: TGTGCCAGCAGTTTGCAGGGTACCACTGAA.

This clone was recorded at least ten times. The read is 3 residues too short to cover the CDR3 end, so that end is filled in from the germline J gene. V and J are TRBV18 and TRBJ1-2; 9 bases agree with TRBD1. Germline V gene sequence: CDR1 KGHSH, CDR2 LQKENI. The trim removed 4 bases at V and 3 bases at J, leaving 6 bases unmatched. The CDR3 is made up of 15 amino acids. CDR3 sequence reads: CASSRPDRGDYGYTF. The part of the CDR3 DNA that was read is TGTGCCAGCTCACGGCCGGACAGGGGAGACTATGGC.

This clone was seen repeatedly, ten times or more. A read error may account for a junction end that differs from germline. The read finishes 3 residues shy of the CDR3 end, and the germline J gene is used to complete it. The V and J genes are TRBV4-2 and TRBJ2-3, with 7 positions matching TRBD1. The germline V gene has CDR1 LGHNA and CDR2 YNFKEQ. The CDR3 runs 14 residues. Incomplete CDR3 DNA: TGCGCCAGCAGCCAAGGGGGCTGGACAGATACG. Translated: CASSQGGWTDT. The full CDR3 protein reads CASSQGGWTDTQYF.

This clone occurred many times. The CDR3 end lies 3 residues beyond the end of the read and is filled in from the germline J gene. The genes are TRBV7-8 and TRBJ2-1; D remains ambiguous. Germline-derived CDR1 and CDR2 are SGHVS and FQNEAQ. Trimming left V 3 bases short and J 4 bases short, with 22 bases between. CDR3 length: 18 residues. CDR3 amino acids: CASSFSRSGGTIYNEQFF. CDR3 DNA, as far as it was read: TGTGCCAGCAGCTTTTCTAGGTCCGGCGGAACAATATACAATGAG.

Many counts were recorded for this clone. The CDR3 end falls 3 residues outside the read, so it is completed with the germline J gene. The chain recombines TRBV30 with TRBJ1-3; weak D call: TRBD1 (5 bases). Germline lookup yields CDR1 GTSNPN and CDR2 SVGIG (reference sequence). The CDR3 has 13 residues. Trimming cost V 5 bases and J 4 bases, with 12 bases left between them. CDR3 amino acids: CAWAQGIGNTIYF. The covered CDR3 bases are TGTGCCTGGGCCCAGGGTATCGGAAACACC.

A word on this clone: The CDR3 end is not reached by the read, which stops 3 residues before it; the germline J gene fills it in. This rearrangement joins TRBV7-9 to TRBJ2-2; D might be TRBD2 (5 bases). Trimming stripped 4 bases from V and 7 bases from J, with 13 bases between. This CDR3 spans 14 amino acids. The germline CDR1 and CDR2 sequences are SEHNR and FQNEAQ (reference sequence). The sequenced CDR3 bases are TGTGCCAGCAGCTCATATGCCGGGGACGGGGAG. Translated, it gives CASSSYAGDGE. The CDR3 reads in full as CASSSYAGDGELFF.

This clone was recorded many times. The sequenced CDR3 bases are TGTGCCAGTAGTCCCCAGGACAGCCACACTGAA. This translates into CASSPQDSHTE. The whole CDR3 protein reads CASSPQDSHTEAFF. The V call is TRBV19, the J call TRBJ1-1; D perhaps matches TRBD1 (6 bases). Read sequence stops 3 residues before the CDR3 end, and the germline J gene provides the missing end. Trimming left V 5 bases short and J 3 bases short, with 13 bases between. The V gene's germline CDR1 is LNHDA and CDR2 SQIVND (reference sequence). The CDR3 has 14 amino acids.

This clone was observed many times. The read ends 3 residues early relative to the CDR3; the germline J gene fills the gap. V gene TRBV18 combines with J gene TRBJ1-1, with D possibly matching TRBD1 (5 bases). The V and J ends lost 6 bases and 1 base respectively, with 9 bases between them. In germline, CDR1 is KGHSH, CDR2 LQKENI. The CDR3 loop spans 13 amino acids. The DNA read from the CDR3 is TGTGCCAGCTCGGAGGGGCGGAACACTGAA. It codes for CASSEGRNTE. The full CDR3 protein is CASSEGRNTEAFF.

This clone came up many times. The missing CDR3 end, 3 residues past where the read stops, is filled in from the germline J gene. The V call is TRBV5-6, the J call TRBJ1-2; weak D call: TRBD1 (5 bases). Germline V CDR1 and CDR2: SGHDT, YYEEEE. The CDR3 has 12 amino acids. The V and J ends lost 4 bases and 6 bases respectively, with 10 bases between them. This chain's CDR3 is CASSSRQHGYTF. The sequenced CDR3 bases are TGTGCCAGCAGCAGCCGACAGCATGGC.

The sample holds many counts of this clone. The CDR3 bases that were read are TGTGCCAGCAGCTTAGCGCCAACTACAAACTATGGC. Amino acids: CASSLAPTTNYG. The whole CDR3 reads CASSLAPTTNYGYTF. The V call is TRBV7-2, the J call TRBJ1-2; D not resolved. The read gets to within 3 residues of the CDR3 end, and the germline J gene fills in the rest. Germline CDR1 and CDR2: SGHTA and FQGNSA. The length of the CDR3 is 15 residues. V dropped 0 bases and J dropped 2 bases, with 10 bases sitting between them.

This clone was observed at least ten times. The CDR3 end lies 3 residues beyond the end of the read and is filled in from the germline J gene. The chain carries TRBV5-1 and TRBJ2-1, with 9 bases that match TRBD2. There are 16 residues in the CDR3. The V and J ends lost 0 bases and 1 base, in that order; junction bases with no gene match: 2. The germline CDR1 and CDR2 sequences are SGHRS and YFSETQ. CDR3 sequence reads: CASSLVAGVSYNEQFF. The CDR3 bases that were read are TGCGCCAGCAGCTTGGTAGCGGGAGTATCCTACAATGAG.

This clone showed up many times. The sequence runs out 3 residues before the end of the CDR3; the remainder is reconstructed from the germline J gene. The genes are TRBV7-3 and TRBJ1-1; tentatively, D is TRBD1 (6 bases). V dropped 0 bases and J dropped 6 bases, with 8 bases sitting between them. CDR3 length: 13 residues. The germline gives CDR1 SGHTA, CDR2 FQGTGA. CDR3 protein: CASSLTHRAEAFF. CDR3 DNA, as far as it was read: TGTGCCAGCAGCTTAACCCACAGGGCTGAA.

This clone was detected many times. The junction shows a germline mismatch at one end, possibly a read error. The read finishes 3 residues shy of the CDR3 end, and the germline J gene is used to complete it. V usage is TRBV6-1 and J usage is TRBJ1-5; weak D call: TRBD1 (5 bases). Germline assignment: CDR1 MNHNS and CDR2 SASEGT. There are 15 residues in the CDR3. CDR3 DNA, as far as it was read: TGTGCCAGCAGTCAAGCGGGGGGGAGGGATCAGCCC. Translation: CASSQAGGRDQP. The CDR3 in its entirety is CASSQAGGRDQPQHF.

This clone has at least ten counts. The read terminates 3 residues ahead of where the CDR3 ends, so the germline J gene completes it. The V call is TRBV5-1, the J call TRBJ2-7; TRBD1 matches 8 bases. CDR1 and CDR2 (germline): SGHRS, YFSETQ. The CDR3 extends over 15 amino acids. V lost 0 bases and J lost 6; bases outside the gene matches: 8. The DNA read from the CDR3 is TGCGCCAGCAGCTTGGGACGGCAGGGGGCAGGCGAG. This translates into CASSLGRQGAGE. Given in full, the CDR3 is CASSLGRQGAGEQYF. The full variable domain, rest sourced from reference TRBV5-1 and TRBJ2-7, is KAGVTQTPRYLIKTRGQQVTLSCSPISGHRSVSWYQQTPGQGLQFLFEYFSETQRNKGNFPGRFSGRQFSNSRSEMNVSTLELGDSALYLCASSLGRQGAGEQYFGPGTRLTVT.